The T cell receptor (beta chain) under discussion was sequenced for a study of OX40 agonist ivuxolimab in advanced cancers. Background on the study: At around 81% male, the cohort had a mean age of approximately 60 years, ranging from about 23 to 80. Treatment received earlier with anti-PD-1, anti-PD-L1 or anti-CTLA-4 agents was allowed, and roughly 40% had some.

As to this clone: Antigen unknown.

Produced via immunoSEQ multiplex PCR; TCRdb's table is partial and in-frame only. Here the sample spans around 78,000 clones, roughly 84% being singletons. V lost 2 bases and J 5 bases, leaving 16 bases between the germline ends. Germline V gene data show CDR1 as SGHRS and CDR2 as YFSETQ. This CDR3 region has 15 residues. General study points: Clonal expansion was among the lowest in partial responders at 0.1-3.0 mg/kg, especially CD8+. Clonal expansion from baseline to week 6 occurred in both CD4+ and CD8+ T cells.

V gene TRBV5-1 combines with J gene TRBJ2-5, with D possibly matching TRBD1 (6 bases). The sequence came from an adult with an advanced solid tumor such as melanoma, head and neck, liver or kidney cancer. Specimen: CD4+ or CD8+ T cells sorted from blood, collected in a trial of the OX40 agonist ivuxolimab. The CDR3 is CASSFDRGGGETQYF. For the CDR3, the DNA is TGCGCCAGCAGCTTCGACAGAGGGGGTGGGGAGACCCAGTACTTC.